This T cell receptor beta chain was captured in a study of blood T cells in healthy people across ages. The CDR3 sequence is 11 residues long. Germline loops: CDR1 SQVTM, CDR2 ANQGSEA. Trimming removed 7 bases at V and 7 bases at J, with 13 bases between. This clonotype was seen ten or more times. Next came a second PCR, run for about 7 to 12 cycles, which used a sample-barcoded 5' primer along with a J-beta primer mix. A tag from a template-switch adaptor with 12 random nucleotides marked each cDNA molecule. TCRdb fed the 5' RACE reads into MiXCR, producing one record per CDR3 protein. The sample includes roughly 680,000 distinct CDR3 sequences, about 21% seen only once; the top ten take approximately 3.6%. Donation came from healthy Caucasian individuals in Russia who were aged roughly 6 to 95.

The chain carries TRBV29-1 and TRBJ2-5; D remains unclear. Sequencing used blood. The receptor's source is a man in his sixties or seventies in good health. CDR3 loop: CSAGESVTQYF. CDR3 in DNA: TGCAGCGCCGGAGAATCTGTGACCCAGTACTTC.